This TCR beta chain originates from a study of T-cell reconstitution after alpha-beta-depleted transplantation in children (dated by TCRdb to about 2016). As for the study more broadly: The study quantitatively tracked T-cell immune reconstitution after TCRalphabeta/CD19-depleted allogeneic hematopoietic cell transplantation in children using TCR repertoire profiling. General study outcomes and caveats: The apparently early alphabetaT-cell count recovery about two months after transplant was reportedly dependent on only several hundred rapidly expanded clones derived from non-depleted graft cells. In some patients, the high TCRbeta diversity seen at day 60 was put down to recipient T cells and intrathymic progenitors that had survived conditioning. Hyperexpanded clone frequencies declined over subsequent months; after one year, T-cell counts and TCRbeta diversity were mostly attributed to newly produced T cells.

The library was prepared using PCR. The reads were generated on an Illumina HiSeq 2500. TCR libraries were prepared with molecular barcoding, using unique molecular identifiers to normalize TCRbeta repertoire quantification. TCRdb took the public reads, trimmed them with fastp at Q25, ran MiXCR for clone calling and kept in-frame beta chains. Each entry merges the rows of one CDR3 protein and shows their most common DNA and genes. This sample comprises about 590,000 distinct CDR3 sequences, approximately 13% of them detected only once. Of the sample, 2.2% is held by the ten largest clones. Remarks on this clonotype: Its antigen remains unidentified. Within one base of it there is no much larger clone, and no base qualities were kept.

The sample's treatment or condition label is to be understood as: allogeneic hematopoietic cell transplantation with graft depleted of TCRalphabeta T cells and CD19 B cells. The children who served as transplant recipients had been given grafts of TCRalphabeta/CD19-depleted allogeneic hematopoietic cells. The germline V gene yields MNHNS for CDR1 and SASEGT for CDR2. Reading from cysteine to phenylalanine, the CDR3 counts 15 amino acids. CDR3 DNA is the only sequence kept; it has 45 bases, read in frame from the first base. V and J lose 6 bases and 6 bases, and a span of 21 bases separates them. The V and J segments used are TRBV6-1 and TRBJ2-7; matching of 7 bases hints at TRBD2 as the D gene. Sequencing was performed on PBMCs, mostly from graft donor cells, taken 360 days after TCRalphabeta/CD19-depleted stem cell transplant. This sequence originates from a male patient aged 10-17 years who had a stem cell transplant for acute myeloid leukemia, so the T cells may come from the graft donor. CDR3 loop: CASSHGDGGPLEQYF. The DNA is TGTGCCAGCAGCCACGGGGACGGGGGGCCCCTCGAGCAGTACTTC.